These 17 T cell receptor beta chains share one sample of origin, sequenced in a study of molecular identifiers for immune sequencing clone quantification listed by TCRdb under 2018. Library construction relied on PCR. Sequencing was performed on an Illumina HiSeq 4000. TCRdb reran the public reads through fastp at Q25 and MiXCR, keeping productive beta chains. All rows with the same CDR3 protein become a single entry with the most common DNA and genes. Across this sample there are some 65,000 distinct CDR3 sequences, with approximately 18% seen only once. The ten top clones hold 1.5% to 1.7% of the sample. The sequencing input was naive CD8+ T cells from blood, with Jurkat cell RNA spiked in. The sample's cell subset or site label is to be understood as: FACS-sorted CD8+CD4-CCR7+CD45RA+ naive T cells. The source of these receptors is a human donor in good health. Some libraries in this study had Jurkat cell RNA spiked in.

This clonotype was seen many times. The chain employs TRBV20-1 and TRBJ1-2, with 7 nucleotides matching TRBD1. The CDR3 covers 15 residues. J lost 0 bases, V lost 0 bases, and 4 bases had no gene match. Looked up from germline, CDR1 is DFQATT and CDR2 is SNEGSKA (reference sequence). Here the CDR3 DNA reads TGCAGTGCTAGAGATAACAGGGGCCCTAACTATGGCTACACCTTC. Translated: CSARDNRGPNYGYTF.

The table lists this clonotype with many counts. This chain links TRBV3-1 with TRBJ1-1; D not certain. The V gene lost 1 base and the J gene lost 3 bases, with 12 bases spanning the gap. This CDR3 region has 15 residues. Germline V CDR1 and CDR2: LGHDT, YNNKEL (reference sequence). The CDR3 loop is CASSQAPGRDTEAFF. The DNA for the CDR3 is TGTGCCAGCAGCCAAGCCCCCGGGAGGGACACTGAAGCTTTCTTT.

This clonotype was counted only a few times. CDR3 amino acids: CASSLFGSGPYEQYF. The CDR3 coding sequence is TGTGCCAGCAGCTTATTTGGTAGCGGACCCTACGAGCAGTACTTC. The chain combines TRBV11-1 with TRBJ2-7, with D maybe TRBD2 (6 bases). CDR3 length: 15 residues. The V gene's germline CDR1 is SGHAT and CDR2 FQDESV (reference sequence). Trimming pared 2 bases from V and 2 bases from J, leaving 13 bases between.

Regarding this clonotype: A much larger clone lies a single base off, so this may be a read error. This rearrangement joins TRBV5-3 to TRBJ1-5; D is undetermined. TRBV5-3 is marked as an open reading frame, function uncertain. The CDR3 runs to 12 residues. As DNA, the CDR3 is TGTGCCAGCAGCGAGGAGTTTCAGCCCCGGCATTTT. Translation gives CASSEEFQPRHF.

About this clonotype: The germline gene is not matched at one end of the junction; a read error may be the cause. J is TRBJ2-7 and V is TRBV29-1; no firm D call. The CDR3 covers 12 residues. The germline CDR1 and CDR2 sequences are SQVTM and ANQGSEA. The CDR3 DNA is TGCAGCGTCCATGTAAACGTGGGTGAGCGGTACTTC. It is translated as CSVHVNVGERYF.

The chain employs TRBV7-8 and TRBJ1-1, with no clear D. Trimming cost V 3 bases and J 3 bases, with 20 bases left between them. CDR1 is SGHVS, CDR2 FQNEAQ, per germline. CDR3 length equals 17 residues. The CDR3 nucleotides are TGTGCCAGCAGCTTTCAGTTGGTCGGACCGGACCACACTGAAGCTTTCTTT. It yields the protein CASSFQLVGPDHTEAFF.

There are many counts of this clonotype. The genes are TRBV19 and TRBJ2-2; 10 nucleotides match TRBD2. Germline CDR1 LNHDA, CDR2 SQIVND (reference sequence). The CDR3 loop spans 18 amino acids. V was pared by 10 bases and J by 7 bases, with 21 bases of the junction left unmatched. The chain's CDR3 is CATSLAKSGTSVHGELFF. The CDR3 region has the DNA TGTGCCACTAGCTTGGCAAAAAGTGGGACTAGCGTGCACGGGGAGCTGTTTTTT.

This clonotype has ten or more counts. The V and J genes are TRBV4-1 and TRBJ1-2, with 9 nucleotides matching TRBD1. The V gene's germline CDR1 is MGHRA and CDR2 YSYEKL. J lost 7 bases, V lost 4 bases, and 10 bases had no gene match. The CDR3 extends over 15 amino acids. CDR3 protein: CASSPNPGTGIGYTF. Here the CDR3 DNA reads TGCGCCAGCAGCCCGAATCCCGGGACAGGGATTGGCTACACCTTC.

As to this clonotype: The junction departs from the called germline gene at one end, perhaps through a read error. This chain links TRBV13 with TRBJ2-2; tentatively, D is TRBD2 (5 bases). The CDR3 covers 16 residues. Germline CDR1 PRHDT, CDR2 FYEKMQ (reference sequence). CDR3 nucleotides: TGTGCCAGCAGCTTTTTAGGCGGCGCGAACGCCGGGGAGCTGGTTTTT. It translates to CASSFLGGANAGELVF.

This clonotype is classed as medium-sized (0.01 to 0.1%). This sequence joins TRBV4-1 and TRBJ1-2; D unresolved. Trimming stripped 4 bases from V and 3 bases from J, with 18 bases between. CDR3 length: 16 residues. Germline V gives CDR1 MGHRA, CDR2 YSYEKL. As DNA, the CDR3 is TGCGCCAGCAGCCTACCCCGCGCAGACCCAGACTATGGCTACACCTTC. As protein: CASSLPRADPDYGYTF.

The chain employs TRBV5-6 and TRBJ2-2; unclear D gene. Germline assignment: CDR1 SGHDT and CDR2 YYEEEE. V dropped 5 bases and J dropped 1 base, with 6 bases sitting between them. This CDR3 comprises 13 residues. As DNA, the CDR3 is TGTGCCAGCAGTTGGGGGAACACCGGGGAGCTGTTTTTT. It codes for CASSWGNTGELFF.

A note on this clonotype: A much larger clone lies one base from this, so it may be a read error. The chain uses TRBV19 and TRBJ2-1, with a tentative D call TRBD2 (6 bases). In germline, CDR1 is LNHDA, CDR2 SQIVND (reference sequence). CDR3 size: 16 residues. CDR3 sequence reads: CASSISAGGIYNEQLF. The DNA for the CDR3 is TGTGCCAGTAGTATCTCCGCCGGGGGAATCTACAATGAGCAGCTCTTC.

This clonotype was observed many times. This chain uses TRBV30 with TRBJ1-6; the match to TRBD1 covers 11 bases. The CDR3 contains 16 residues. The junction had 6 bases not matched to a gene; V was cut back by 2 bases and J by 6 bases. Germline V CDR1 and CDR2: GTSNPN, SVGIG (reference sequence). CDR3 in DNA: TGTGCCTGGAGTACGACGGGACAGGGGGTTAATTCACCCCTCCACTTT. Protein: CAWSTTGQGVNSPLHF.

This clonotype occurred a few times. The chain is built from TRBV7-3 and TRBJ2-1, with 12 bases aligning to TRBD2. The length of the CDR3 is 14 residues. Unmatched junction bases numbered 3, after V lost 5 bases and J lost 7 bases. Germline V lookup: CDR1 SGHTA, CDR2 FQGTGA. The CDR3 loop is CASSRLAGVNEQFF. DNA for the CDR3: TGTGCCAGCAGCCGACTAGCGGGAGTAAATGAGCAGTTCTTC.

This clonotype has at least ten counts. This chain links TRBV27 with TRBJ1-1; maybe TRBD1 (5 bases). The CDR3 has 13 amino acids. Trimming left V 3 bases short and J 3 bases short, with 8 bases between. Germline V gives CDR1 MNHEY, CDR2 SMNVEV (reference sequence). The CDR3 protein is CASSFGGHTEAFF. CDR3 nucleotide sequence: TGTGCCAGCAGTTTTGGGGGACACACTGAAGCTTTCTTT.

A few counts support this clonotype. The rearrangement uses TRBV29-1 and TRBJ2-7; the D is unclear. CDR3 length equals 13 residues. V was pared by 0 bases and J by 0 bases, with 6 bases between. Germline V CDR1 and CDR2: SQVTM, ANQGSEA. The CDR3 nucleotides read TGCAGCGTTGAAGATCAGTTCTCCTACGAGCAGTACTTC. Translating it yields CSVEDQFSYEQYF.

In the case of this clonotype: No DNA is shown, since the ends of the CDR3 on it are uncertain; the CDR3 is the one TCRdb lists. The chain is built from TRBV7-3 and TRBJ1-6. The length of the CDR3 is 13 amino acids, counting both ends. CDR1 is SGHTA and CDR2 is FQGTGA in the germline V gene. The CDR3 loop is CASTWGRGSPPHF.